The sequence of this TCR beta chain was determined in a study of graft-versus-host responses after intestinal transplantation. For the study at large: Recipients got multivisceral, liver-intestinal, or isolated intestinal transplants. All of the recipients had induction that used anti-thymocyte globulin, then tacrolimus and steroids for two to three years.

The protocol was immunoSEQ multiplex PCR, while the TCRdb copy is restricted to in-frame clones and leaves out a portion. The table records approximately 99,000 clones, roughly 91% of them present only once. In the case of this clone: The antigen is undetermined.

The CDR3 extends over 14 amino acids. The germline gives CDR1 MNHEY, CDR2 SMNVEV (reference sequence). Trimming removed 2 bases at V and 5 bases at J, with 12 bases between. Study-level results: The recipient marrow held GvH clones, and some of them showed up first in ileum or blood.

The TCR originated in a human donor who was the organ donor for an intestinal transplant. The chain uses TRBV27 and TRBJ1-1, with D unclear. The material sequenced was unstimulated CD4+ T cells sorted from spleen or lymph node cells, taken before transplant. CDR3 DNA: TGTGCCAGCAGTTTAATTTCACGGCGGACTGAAGCTTTCTTT. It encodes CASSLISRRTEAFF.